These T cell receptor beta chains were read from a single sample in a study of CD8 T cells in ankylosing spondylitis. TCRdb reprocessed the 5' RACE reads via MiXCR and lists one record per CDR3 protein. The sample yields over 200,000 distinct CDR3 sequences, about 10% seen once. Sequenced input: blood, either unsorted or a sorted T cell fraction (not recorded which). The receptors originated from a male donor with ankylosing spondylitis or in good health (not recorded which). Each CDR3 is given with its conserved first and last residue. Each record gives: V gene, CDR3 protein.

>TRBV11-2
CASSLDRAKNTEAFF
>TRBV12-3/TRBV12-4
CASSHSIDTQYF
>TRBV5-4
CASSTLGQGNEQYF
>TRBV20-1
CSARASGETLGHEQYF
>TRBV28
CASRPGDYSNQPQHF
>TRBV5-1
CASSDGQGMNTEAFF
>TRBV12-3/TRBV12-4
CASTLTSGVREQFF
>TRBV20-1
CSAAGTGVGNTIYF
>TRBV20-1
CSASRPGTGSSSPYF
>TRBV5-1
CASSWDRNYGDTF
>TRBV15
CATSSRFNSPLHF
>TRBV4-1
CASSLPGVSEAFF
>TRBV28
CASILRSGTVNTEAFF
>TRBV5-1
CASSNGASGGKETQYF
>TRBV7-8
CASSGGDSEKLFF
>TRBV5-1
CASSLAQGKNIQYF
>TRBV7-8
CATGTGGDSPLHF
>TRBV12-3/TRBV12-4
CASTPGLDEQFF
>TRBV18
CASSPRPDRQETQYF
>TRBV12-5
CASGTNDEQYF
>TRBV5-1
CASSLLGDRPYEQYF
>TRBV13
CASSPGRENYGYTF
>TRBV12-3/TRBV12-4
CASSRGTTFGAGELFF
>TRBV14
CASSLEARGYGYTF
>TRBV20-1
CSGGGRGRDGGYTF
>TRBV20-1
CSASQTTDTQYF
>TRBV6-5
CASSYSVAVEDTQYF
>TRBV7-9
CASSLPMGQVDGDTQYF
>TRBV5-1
CASSLDFRETQYF
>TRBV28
CASSLWQSFSGNTIYF
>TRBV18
CASSRTDRALNLGYTF
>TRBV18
CASSVQGKATGELFF
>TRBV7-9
CASSFDTVQPQHF
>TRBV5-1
CASSLESPVETQYF
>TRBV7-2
CYNSGTVSYEQYF
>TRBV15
CATSRSQGPQETQYF
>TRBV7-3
CASSPTISSTDTQYF
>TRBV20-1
CSATTSAETQYF
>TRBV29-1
CSASEGNTEAFF
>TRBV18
CASSPRSQPGNTIYF
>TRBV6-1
CASRGQVSGNTIYF
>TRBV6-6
CASRPQGSEQYF
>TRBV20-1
CSARDWNRDESPLHF
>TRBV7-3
CASSQTAANTDTQYF
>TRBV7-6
CASSLAAGTGPANEKLFF
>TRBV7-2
CASSPWGSLRTGELFF